The 31 T cell receptor beta chains reported below all come from one sample, sequenced in a study of T cell changes during pregnancy in multiple sclerosis. The protocol was immunoSEQ multiplex PCR, while the TCRdb copy is restricted to in-frame clones and leaves out a portion. The sample lists around 96,000 clones, about 94% occurring once. This material consisted of peripheral blood, taken after pregnancy. These receptors all come from a female donor in good health, enrolled as a control in a pregnancy study.

This chain joins TRBV14 and TRBJ2-7; perhaps TRBD2 as D (5 bases). The CDR3 has 14 amino acids. Looked up from germline, CDR1 is SGHDN and CDR2 is FVKESK. V was clipped by 5 bases and J by 7 bases, with 18 bases between them. CDR3 DNA sequence: TGTGCCAGCAGCGAAGGGCCCTCTCGGGGAGAGCAGTACTTC. Its protein is CASSEGPSRGEQYF. Full variable domain (rest looked up from reference TRBV14 and TRBJ2-7): EAGVTQFPSHSVIEKGQTVTLRCDPISGHDNLYWYRRVMGKEIKFLLHFVKESKQDESGMPNNRFLAERTGGTYSTLKVQPAELEDSGVYFCASSEGPSRGEQYFGPGTRLTVT.

This clone is a singleton in its sample. The chain uses TRBV4-1 and TRBJ2-7, with 8 bases lining up with TRBD2. Looked up from germline, CDR1 is MGHRA and CDR2 is YSYEKL. V shed 2 bases, J shed 2 bases, and the junction held 11 bases outside the gene matches. The CDR3 sequence is 17 residues long. The DNA of the CDR3 is TGCGCCAGCAGCCAACGCCCTGGGGAGCGGGGGACCTACGAGCAGTACTTC. As protein: CASSQRPGERGTYEQYF.

This chain links TRBV28 with TRBJ1-5; D is ambiguous. The germline V and J ends were trimmed by 6 bases and 4 bases, with 7 bases remaining between them. Germline V gene data show CDR1 as MDHEN and CDR2 as SYDVKM. The CDR3 extends over 12 amino acids. CDR3 DNA: TGTGCCAGCAGGGCCGTTAATCAGCCCCAGCATTTT. Protein: CASRAVNQPQHF.

V usage is TRBV27 and J usage is TRBJ2-5; no definite D call. V dropped 6 bases and J dropped 7 bases, with 12 bases sitting between them. This CDR3 has 12 amino acids. Germline-derived CDR1 and CDR2 are MNHEY and SMNVEV (reference sequence). In DNA form, the CDR3 reads TGTGCCAGCAGCCTTTTAGGCGGGACCCAGTACTTC. It encodes CASSLLGGTQYF.

This chain joins TRBV28 and TRBJ1-5; TRBD1 aligns across 9 bases. The CDR3 is 15 residues long. V shed 1 base, J shed 4 bases, and the junction held 2 bases outside the gene matches. The germline V gene has CDR1 MDHEN and CDR2 SYDVKM. The DNA of the CDR3 is TGTGCCAGCAGTTTATACAGGGGGCATAATCAGCCCCAGCATTTT. Translated: CASSLYRGHNQPQHF.

This chain joins TRBV5-4 and TRBJ1-1; D is undetermined. Trimming pared 4 bases from V and 0 bases from J, leaving 10 bases between. This CDR3 is 14 amino acids long. Germline V gene sequence: CDR1 SGHNT, CDR2 YYREEE (reference sequence). CDR3 sequence: CASSPSAVNTEAFF. The CDR3 DNA reads as TGTGCCAGCAGCCCCTCTGCGGTGAACACTGAAGCTTTCTTT.

The chain recombines TRBV6-6 with TRBJ2-3; D unresolved. CDR1 is MNHNY, CDR2 SVGAGI, per germline (reference sequence). The CDR3 runs to 15 residues. V lost 2 bases and J 6 bases, leaving 15 bases between the germline ends. The DNA for the CDR3 is TGTGCCAGCAGTTACCCCGTCGACCAGGTGGATACGCAGTATTTT. Amino acid sequence: CASSYPVDQVDTQYF.

The CDR3 loop reads CASSSYGVRGAGELFF. The CDR3 DNA follows: TGTGCCAGCAGTTCCTATGGCGTCAGGGGCGCCGGGGAGCTGTTTTTT. The chain links TRBV28 to TRBJ2-2; perhaps TRBD1 as D (6 bases). The CDR3 runs to 16 residues. Per the germline V gene, CDR1 is MDHEN and CDR2 is SYDVKM. The V end was cut by 4 bases, the J end by 6 bases, with 18 bases between.

The V gene is TRBV5-4, the J gene TRBJ2-7, with D possibly matching TRBD2 (6 bases). Germline lookup yields CDR1 SGHNT and CDR2 YYREEE (reference sequence). This CDR3 contains 16 residues. The V and J ends lost 4 bases and 4 bases respectively, with 21 bases between them. CDR3 in DNA: TGTGCCAGCAGCCCCTCGGCCGGGATAGCGGCTTACGAGCAGTACTTC. Residues: CASSPSAGIAAYEQYF.

The V call is TRBV7-9, the J call TRBJ2-7, with TRBD1 matching over 10 bases. The germline V gene has CDR1 SEHNR and CDR2 FQNEAQ (reference sequence). CDR3 length: 15 amino acids. Unmatched junction bases numbered 4, after V lost 0 bases and J lost 5 bases. The CDR3 loop reads CASSLAGTGVNEQYF. CDR3 bases: TGTGCCAGCAGCTTAGCCGGGACAGGGGTAAACGAGCAGTACTTC.

The chain combines TRBV7-6 with TRBJ1-2; D perhaps matches TRBD1 (6 bases). Germline V gives CDR1 SGHVS, CDR2 FNYEAQ. With 1 base removed from V and 4 bases from J, the gap between germline ends came to 13 bases. The CDR3 extends over 15 amino acids. The CDR3 DNA follows: TGTGCCAGCAGCTTAGAGGCAGGGGAGATCTATGGCTACACCTTC. Protein: CASSLEAGEIYGYTF.

J is TRBJ2-5 and V is TRBV13; 12 positions match TRBD1. Germline CDR1 reads PRHDT; CDR2 reads FYEKMQ (reference sequence). The V gene end was trimmed by 3 bases and the J gene end by 4 bases; junction bases not matched to a gene: 6. The CDR3 is 16 amino acids. As DNA, the CDR3 is TGTGCCAGCAGCTTCCTGGGGACAGGGGGCGCAGAGACCCAGTACTTC. Its protein is CASSFLGTGGAETQYF.

The chain uses TRBV19 and TRBJ2-1; 9 nucleotides match TRBD1. Germline CDR1 reads LNHDA; CDR2 reads SQIVND (reference sequence). There are 15 residues in the CDR3. V trimming: 3 bases; J trimming: 12 bases; junction bases outside the gene matches: 12. DNA of the CDR3: TGTGCCAGTAGTATTTTGGGAACAGGGGGCAGGACGCAGTTCTTC. It yields the protein CASSILGTGGRTQFF. Together with reference TRBV19 and TRBJ2-1, the CDR3 gives the full variable domain: DGGITQSPKYLFRKEGQNVTLSCEQNLNHDAMYWYRQDPGQGLRLIYYSQIVNDFQKGDIAEGYSVSREKKESFPLTVTSAQKNPTAFYLCASSILGTGGRTQFFGPGTRLTVL.

The V call is TRBV28, the J call TRBJ1-2, with D unresolved. The CDR3 loop spans 12 amino acids. Trimming removed 3 bases at V and 5 bases at J, with 7 bases between. The germline V gene has CDR1 MDHEN and CDR2 SYDVKM. The DNA of the CDR3 is TGTGCCAGCAGTTTCACGGAGTATGGCTACACCTTC. The encoded protein is CASSFTEYGYTF.

The rearrangement uses TRBV7-6 and TRBJ1-2, with D tentatively TRBD1 (5 bases). V gave up 4 bases and J gave up 4 bases, with 13 bases separating them. Germline loops: CDR1 SGHVS, CDR2 FNYEAQ. There are 14 residues in the CDR3. CDR3 sequence (DNA): TGTGCCAGCAGCTCAGCTCCGGGGGGCTATGGCTACACCTTC. This encodes CASSSAPGGYGYTF.

This clone showed up just once. The CDR3 region is CASSSRSGGNEQYF. The CDR3 region has the DNA TGTGCCAGTAGCTCCCGGAGCGGGGGAAACGAGCAGTACTTC. The chain is built from TRBV19 and TRBJ2-7, with 8 bases matching TRBD2. V lost 6 bases and J lost 5; bases outside the gene matches: 9. This CDR3 is built from 14 residues. The germline V gene has CDR1 LNHDA and CDR2 SQIVND (reference sequence). Using reference TRBV19 and TRBJ2-7 for the parts outside the CDR3, the full variable domain is DGGITQSPKYLFRKEGQNVTLSCEQNLNHDAMYWYRQDPGQGLRLIYYSQIVNDFQKGDIAEGYSVSREKKESFPLTVTSAQKNPTAFYLCASSSRSGGNEQYFGPGTRLTVT.

This clone was picked up a small number of times. The chain employs TRBV11-2 and TRBJ2-1, with 7 bases fitting TRBD2. Germline CDR1 is SGHAT and CDR2 is FQNNGV. This CDR3 contains 13 residues. V was pared by 3 bases and J by 5 bases, with 1 base of the junction left unmatched. CDR3 amino acids: CASSLGLNNEQFF. The CDR3 DNA sequence: TGTGCCAGCAGCTTGGGACTAAACAATGAGCAGTTCTTC.

By share, this clone counts as medium-sized. The rearrangement links TRBV10-3 to TRBJ2-4; 7 bases match TRBD2. The J segment lost 5 bases and the V segment lost 3 bases, leaving 10 bases of the junction unmatched. This CDR3 is built from 16 residues. Germline V lookup: CDR1 ENHRY, CDR2 SYGVKD. The CDR3, as DNA: TGTGCCATCAGTGACTGGGGGGATGGGGGGGAAAACATTCAGTACTTC. It translates to CAISDWGDGGENIQYF.

V usage is TRBV27 and J usage is TRBJ2-1, with D hard to call. Germline V gives CDR1 MNHEY, CDR2 SMNVEV (reference sequence). This CDR3 region has 14 residues. The V end was cut by 2 bases, the J end by 0 bases, with 5 bases between. The CDR3 is CASSLAGSYNEQFF. CDR3 sequence (DNA): TGTGCCAGCAGTTTAGCAGGCTCCTACAATGAGCAGTTCTTC.

CDR3 protein: CASSLDTFSYNEQFF. For the CDR3, the DNA is TGCGCCAGCAGCTTGGATACTTTCTCCTACAATGAGCAGTTCTTC. The V and J genes are TRBV5-1 and TRBJ2-1; D gene unclear. CDR1 is SGHRS and CDR2 is YFSETQ in the germline V gene. Trimming cost V 0 bases and J 0 bases, with 7 bases left between them. The CDR3 contains 15 residues. Full variable domain (rest looked up from reference TRBV5-1 and TRBJ2-1): KAGVTQTPRYLIKTRGQQVTLSCSPISGHRSVSWYQQTPGQGLQFLFEYFSETQRNKGNFPGRFSGRQFSNSRSEMNVSTLELGDSALYLCASSLDTFSYNEQFFGPGTRLTVL.

The rearrangement uses TRBV5-1 and TRBJ2-5; TRBD1 aligns across 9 bases. With 2 bases clipped from V and 4 bases from J, the junction kept 21 bases outside the gene matches. The CDR3 totals 20 residues. The germline gives CDR1 SGHRS, CDR2 YFSETQ. CDR3 residues: CASSLYEPGTGSFVGETQYF. In nucleotides, the CDR3 is TGCGCCAGCAGCTTATATGAACCAGGGACAGGGAGTTTTGTTGGAGAGACCCAGTACTTC.

The gene calls are TRBV4-1 and TRBJ2-7; 12 nucleotides match TRBD1. Trimming cost V 1 base and J 3 bases; bases outside gene matches: 10. The CDR3 spans 18 residues. CDR1 is MGHRA, CDR2 YSYEKL, per germline. In nucleotides, the CDR3 is TGCGCCAGCAGCCAAGGGGGGGGACAGGGGGCACTCCTCTACGAGCAGTACTTC. Translating gives CASSQGGGQGALLYEQYF.

The genes are TRBV2 and TRBJ1-5, with D maybe TRBD1 (5 bases). This CDR3 is 14 amino acids long. Germline CDR1 is SNHLY and CDR2 is FYNNEI. Trimming left V 8 bases short and J 6 bases short, with 17 bases between. The CDR3 DNA is TGTGCCAGCGCCCGCGCGGGGGACTCTCAGCCCCAGCATTTT. Translated: CASARAGDSQPQHF.

V and J are TRBV5-1 and TRBJ2-5; D possibly corresponds to TRBD1 (5 bases). Germline V gives CDR1 SGHRS, CDR2 YFSETQ. V was trimmed by 2 bases and J by 4 bases, leaving 9 bases between them. The CDR3 is 13 residues long. CDR3 protein: CASSFGAGETQYF. Written as DNA, the CDR3 is TGCGCCAGCAGCTTTGGGGCTGGAGAGACCCAGTACTTC.

This sequence joins TRBV5-6 and TRBJ2-7; D ambiguous. Germline-derived CDR1 and CDR2 are SGHDT and YYEEEE. This CDR3 comprises 13 residues. Deletions cut 0 bases from V and 5 bases from J, with 9 bases between. CDR3 sequence: CASSLGSVHEQYF. In DNA, the CDR3 is TGTGCCAGCAGCTTGGGTTCTGTTCACGAGCAGTACTTC.

The chain links TRBV28 to TRBJ2-5; TRBD2 matches 7 bases. Germline V CDR1 and CDR2: MDHEN, SYDVKM. The CDR3 is 14 amino acids. Losses at the gene ends were 8 bases for V and 3 bases for J; bases not matched to a gene: 9. DNA of the CDR3: TGTGCCAGCGGACTCACCGGGACTAAAGAGACCCAGTACTTC. It translates to CASGLTGTKETQYF.

The chain joins TRBV7-4 to TRBJ1-5; D perhaps matches TRBD1 (6 bases). Germline V gives CDR1 SGHVT, CDR2 SQSDAQ. V was pared by 9 bases and J by 4 bases, with 7 bases between. This CDR3 is built from 11 residues. The DNA of the CDR3 is TGTGCCAGACAGGGTAATCAGCCCCAGCATTTT. The encoded protein is CARQGNQPQHF.

The V gene is TRBV7-2, the J gene TRBJ2-3, with 10 bases lining up with TRBD2. This CDR3 is built from 16 residues. Germline CDR1 SGHTA, CDR2 FQGNSA. V lost 5 bases to trimming and J lost 0 bases; unmatched junction nucleotides: 5. The CDR3 sequence: CASSAGTSESTDTQYF. CDR3 DNA sequence: TGTGCCAGCAGCGCCGGGACTAGCGAAAGCACAGATACGCAGTATTTT.

The rearrangement uses TRBV6-1 and TRBJ2-7; TRBD2 might be the D (5 bases). Trimming left V 3 bases short and J 7 bases short, with 7 bases between. The germline V gene encodes CDR1 MNHNS and CDR2 SASEGT. The CDR3 totals 11 residues. The CDR3 region is CASSDRGEQYF. The CDR3 region has the DNA TGTGCCAGCAGTGACCGGGGTGAGCAGTACTTC.

The chain uses TRBV5-1 and TRBJ2-1, with 7 bases lining up with TRBD1. This CDR3 has 16 amino acids. The germline gives CDR1 SGHRS, CDR2 YFSETQ. The junction had 5 bases not matched to a gene; V was cut back by 0 bases and J by 2 bases. This CDR3 reads CASSLGDSLTYNEQFF. The DNA for the CDR3 is TGCGCCAGCAGCTTGGGGGACAGCCTTACCTACAATGAGCAGTTCTTC.

CDR3 in amino acids: CASSSLGQGTYEQYF. The CDR3 coding sequence is TGTGCCAGCAGCTCCCTAGGGCAGGGCACCTACGAGCAGTACTTC. The chain links TRBV7-6 to TRBJ2-7; TRBD1 is a possible D gene (5 bases). The CDR3 consists of 15 residues. Germline V CDR1 and CDR2: SGHVS, FNYEAQ. V shed 4 bases and J shed 2 bases, with 15 bases lying between them.